The TCR beta chain described here comes from a study of cytomegalovirus exposure and HLA in healthy donors. The germline CDR1 and CDR2 sequences are LGHNA and YNFKEQ. The CDR3 length is 16 residues. V gave up 2 bases and J gave up 0 bases; unmatched junction bases: 7. Libraries were prepared by immunoSEQ multiplex PCR; TCRdb keeps only in-frame clonotypes and omits some of them. The sample has a few hundred thousand clones; roughly 85% are singletons. To note about this clone: No antigen is known for it.

Study results and limitations: There were 150 to 200 TCR beta chains listed as cytomegalovirus-associated. Rare TCR sequences predominated, though certain public TCRs were found in many donors. The authors confirmed in vitro that a few CMV-associated chains were specific for CMV antigens.

Sequencing was done on a sample of PBMCs. The rearrangement joins TRBV4-2 to TRBJ2-7; 7 bases line up with TRBD2. The clonotype comes from a woman aged 18-29 years in good health and CMV-seronegative. As DNA, the CDR3 is TGTGCCAGCAGCCAAATAAGCGGGATGGGCTCCTACGAGCAGTACTTC. Its translation is CASSQISGMGSYEQYF.